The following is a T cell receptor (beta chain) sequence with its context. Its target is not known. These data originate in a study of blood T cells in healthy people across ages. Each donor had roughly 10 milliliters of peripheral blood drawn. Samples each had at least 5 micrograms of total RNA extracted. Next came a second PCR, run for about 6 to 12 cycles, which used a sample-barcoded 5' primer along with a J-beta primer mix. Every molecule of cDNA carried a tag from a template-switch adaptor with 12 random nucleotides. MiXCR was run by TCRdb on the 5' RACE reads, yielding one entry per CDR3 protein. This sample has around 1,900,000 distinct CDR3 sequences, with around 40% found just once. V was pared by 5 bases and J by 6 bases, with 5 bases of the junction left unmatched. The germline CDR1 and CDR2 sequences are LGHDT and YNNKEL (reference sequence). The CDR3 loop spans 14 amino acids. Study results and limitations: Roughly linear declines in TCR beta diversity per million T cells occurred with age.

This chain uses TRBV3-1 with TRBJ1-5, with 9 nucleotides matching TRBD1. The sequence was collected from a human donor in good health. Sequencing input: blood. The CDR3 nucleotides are TGTGCCAGCAGCGACACAGGGGGCCGTCAGCCCCAGCATTTT. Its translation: CASSDTGGRQPQHF.